The TCR beta chain under discussion was sequenced for a study of blood T cell repertoires in COVID-19. This CDR3 is 15 amino acids long. Germline values: CDR1 SGHRS, CDR2 YFSETQ. Trimming at V came to 0 bases and at J to 13 bases, leaving 9 bases not matched to a gene. The repertoire was sequenced with immunoSEQ multiplex PCR; TCRdb's copy has only in-frame clones and lacks some. This sample has fewer than 300,000 clones, with 90% to 95% found just once. The chain couples TRBV5-1 to TRBJ1-6, with 8 bases matching TRBD1. The sample taken for sequencing was peripheral blood. The receptor was isolated from a woman in her thirties with COVID-19, enrolled during active disease. The CDR3 sequence is CASSLGGGQGSPLHF. CDR3 DNA sequence: TGCGCCAGCAGCTTGGGAGGTGGACAGGGTTCGCCCCTCCACTTT.